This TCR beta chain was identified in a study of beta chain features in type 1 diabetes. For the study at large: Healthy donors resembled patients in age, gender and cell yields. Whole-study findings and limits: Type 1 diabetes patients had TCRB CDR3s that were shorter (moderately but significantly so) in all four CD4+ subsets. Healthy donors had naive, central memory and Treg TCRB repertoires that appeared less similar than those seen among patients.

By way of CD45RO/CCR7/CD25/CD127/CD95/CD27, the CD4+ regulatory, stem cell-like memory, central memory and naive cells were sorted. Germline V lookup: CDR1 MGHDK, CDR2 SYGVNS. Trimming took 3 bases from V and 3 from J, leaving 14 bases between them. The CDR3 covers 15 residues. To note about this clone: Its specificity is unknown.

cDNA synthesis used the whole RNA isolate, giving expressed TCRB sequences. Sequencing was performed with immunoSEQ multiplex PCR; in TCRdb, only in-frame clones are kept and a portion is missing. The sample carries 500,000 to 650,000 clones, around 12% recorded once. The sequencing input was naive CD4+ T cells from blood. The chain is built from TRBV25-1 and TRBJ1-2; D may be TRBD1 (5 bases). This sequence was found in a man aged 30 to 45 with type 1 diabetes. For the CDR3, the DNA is TGTGCCAGCAGTGAGACAAGGGGTAGTCACTATGGCTACACCTTC. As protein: CASSETRGSHYGYTF.